This is a list of T cell receptor beta chains from one sample in a study of shared clonotypes between healthy human individuals. Sequencing used immunoSEQ multiplex PCR; TCRdb keeps in-frame clones, though not all of them. Counted here are approximately 320,000 clones, more than 75% occurring once; the ten biggest clones make up roughly 17%. The sample consisted of memory CD8+ T cells sorted from blood. The source of these receptors is a man aged 18 to 35 in good health. Each CDR3 is given with its conserved first and last residue. The D gene is left open where the match is weak. Some rows have no size entry. The others give once, few or many, or a class for an expanded clone.

D gene	CDR3 length	V gene	J gene	clone size	CDR3 protein	CDR3 DNA
NA	14	TRBV15	TRBJ2-1	NA	CATSLPGTRKEQFF	TGTGCCACCAGCTTGCCCGGGACCCGGAAGGAGCAGTTCTTC
TRBD1	17	TRBV4-1	TRBJ1-5	NA	CASSQAGTGNSNQPQHF	TGCGCCAGCAGCCAGGCAGGGACAGGGAATAGCAATCAGCCCCAGCATTTT
NA	16	TRBV29-1	TRBJ2-2	NA	CSVVTGPEIEHRGAVF	TGCAGCGTTGTGACGGGACCCGAAATCGAACACCGGGGAGCTGTTTTT
NA	13	TRBV27	TRBJ1-2	NA	CASSFAGINGYTF	TGTGCCAGCAGTTTCGCCGGGATCAATGGCTACACCTTC
NA	12	TRBV9	TRBJ2-3	NA	CASSPHKDTQYF	TGTGCCAGCAGCCCTCATAAAGATACGCAGTATTTT
TRBD1	16	TRBV11-2	TRBJ1-2	NA	CASSYRWTGINYGYTF	TGTGCCAGCAGCTATCGGTGGACAGGGATTAACTATGGCTACACCTTC
NA	14	TRBV29-1	TRBJ1-2	NA	CSVRPPGQLYGYTF	TGCAGCGTTCGCCCACCCGGACAGTTATATGGCTACACCTTC
NA	14	TRBV10-3	TRBJ2-1	many	CAINSALTSDEQFF	TGTGCCATCAATTCGGCTCTTACAAGCGATGAGCAGTTCTTC
NA	14	TRBV6-6	TRBJ2-5	NA	CASTPPGFRETQYF	TGTGCCAGCACCCCCCCGGGCTTCAGGGAGACCCAGTACTTC
NA	13	TRBV6-5	TRBJ2-2	NA	CATQTDNTGELFF	TGTGCCACCCAGACAGATAACACCGGGGAGCTGTTTTTT
TRBD1	14	TRBV2	TRBJ2-7	NA	CASSDGQGAYEQYF	TGTGCCAGCAGTGATGGTCAGGGGGCGTACGAGCAGTACTTC
TRBD2	14	TRBV14	TRBJ2-7	NA	CASSRLAGEYEQYF	TGTGCCAGCAGCCGTCTAGCGGGCGAGTACGAGCAGTACTTC
TRBD2	18	TRBV7-9	TRBJ2-7	NA	CASSLAVLLGREADEQYF	TGTGCCAGCAGCTTAGCTGTTCTACTCGGGCGGGAGGCGGACGAGCAGTACTTC
TRBD2	15	TRBV6-5	TRBJ2-1	NA	CASSFWTSGREEQFF	TGTGCCAGCAGTTTTTGGACTAGCGGGAGGGAAGAGCAGTTCTTC